What follows are 17 T cell receptor beta chains derived from one specimen sequenced in a study of vaccination effects on CD4 cells after COVID-19. Repertoires were generated with immunoSEQ multiplex PCR, while TCRdb's copy carries only in-frame clones and drops some. The sample includes about 64,000 clones, just under 80% of them seen just once. No antigen has been identified for these receptors. Antigen-specific CD4+ T cells were expanded with viral peptide pools in the ViraFEST assay before sequencing. Isolation of CD4+ T cells took place after nine to ten days of culture. All study participants received two doses of BNT162b2 or mRNA-1273 vaccine. The specimen was CD4+ T cells from PBMCs cultured with HCoV-OC43 spike peptides, collected after COVID-19 vaccination. Subset of the sample: HCoV-OC43 spike overlapping peptide pool stimulation. These receptors all come from a human donor who received a COVID-19 vaccine.

The chain couples TRBV2 to TRBJ1-2; D is undetermined. The germline V gene has CDR1 SNHLY and CDR2 FYNNEI. CDR3 length equals 14 residues. The germline V and J ends were trimmed by 6 bases and 4 bases, with 15 bases remaining between them. The CDR3 region has the DNA TGTGCCAGCAGCGCCCAAGGGTCAGGCTATGGCTACACCTTC. This sequence encodes CASSAQGSGYGYTF. Full variable domain (remainder filled in from reference TRBV2 and TRBJ1-2): EPEVTQTPSHQVTQMGQEVILRCVPISNHLYFYWYRQILGQKVEFLVSFYNNEISEKSEIFDDQFSVERPDGSNFTLKIRSTKLEDSAMYFCASSAQGSGYGYTFGSGTRLTVV.

The chain joins TRBV2 to TRBJ2-5; D gene uncertain. In germline, CDR1 is SNHLY, CDR2 FYNNEI. The length of the CDR3 is 14 residues. V was shortened by 3 bases and J by 4 bases, with 12 bases between the two germline ends. CDR3 bases: TGTGCCAGCAGTGACTCGAGCCGCAGAGAGACCCAGTACTTC. This sequence encodes CASSDSSRRETQYF. The complete variable domain, with remaining parts taken from reference TRBV2 and TRBJ2-5, reads EPEVTQTPSHQVTQMGQEVILRCVPISNHLYFYWYRQILGQKVEFLVSFYNNEISEKSEIFDDQFSVERPDGSNFTLKIRSTKLEDSAMYFCASSDSSRRETQYFGPGTRLLVL.

This clone was counted a few times. CDR3: CASTTGVSNQPQHF. DNA for the CDR3: TGTGCCAGCACTACAGGGGTTAGCAATCAGCCCCAGCATTTT. The chain combines TRBV28 with TRBJ1-5; TRBD1 matches at 7 bases. The V gene's germline CDR1 is MDHEN and CDR2 SYDVKM. V lost 7 bases, J lost 0 bases, and 3 bases stayed unmatched. The CDR3 sequence is 14 residues long.

The chain employs TRBV10-3 and TRBJ2-5, with 10 bases identical to TRBD1. The CDR3 totals 14 residues. V was clipped by 4 bases and J by 5 bases; unmatched bases: 4. Germline CDR1 ENHRY, CDR2 SYGVKD. The CDR3: CAISALGQGETQYF. The CDR3 DNA reads as TGTGCCATCAGTGCACTGGGACAGGGGGAGACCCAGTACTTC.

The chain joins TRBV19 to TRBJ2-1, with 9 bases lining up with TRBD2. Germline V gives CDR1 LNHDA, CDR2 SQIVND (reference sequence). V lost 4 bases and J lost 4; bases outside the gene matches: 8. This CDR3 has 16 amino acids. In DNA, the CDR3 is TGTGCCAGTAGTACCTATAGCGGGGGCCGGTACAATGAGCAGTTCTTC. Residues: CASSTYSGGRYNEQFF. Together with reference TRBV19 and TRBJ2-1, the CDR3 gives the full variable domain: DGGITQSPKYLFRKEGQNVTLSCEQNLNHDAMYWYRQDPGQGLRLIYYSQIVNDFQKGDIAEGYSVSREKKESFPLTVTSAQKNPTAFYLCASSTYSGGRYNEQFFGPGTRLTVL.

This chain links TRBV30 with TRBJ1-6; D gene ambiguous. Germline V gene data show CDR1 as GTSNPN and CDR2 as SVGIG (reference sequence). The CDR3 contains 16 residues. V was shortened by 2 bases and J by 0 bases, with 11 bases between the two germline ends. CDR3 sequence: CAWSLPRSSYNSPLHF. The CDR3, as DNA: TGTGCCTGGAGTTTACCTCGGAGCTCCTATAATTCACCCCTCCACTTT.

This chain connects TRBV14 to TRBJ1-4, with no clear D. Germline V gene sequence: CDR1 SGHDN, CDR2 FVKESK. The CDR3 is 14 amino acids. Between the trimmed V and J ends, which lost 1 base and 7 bases, there was a span of 10 bases. CDR3 nucleotides: TGTGCCAGCAGCCAAGGGGCCTTAGGTGAAAAACTGTTTTTT. Encoded protein: CASSQGALGEKLFF.

V and J are TRBV6-2 or TRBV6-3 and TRBJ1-2, with TRBD1 identical over 12 bases. Germline lookup yields CDR1 MNHEY and CDR2 SVGEGT. The length of the CDR3 is 17 residues. V gave up 2 bases and J gave up 2 bases; unmatched junction bases: 6. CDR3 sequence reads: CASSYGGQGALNYGYTF. For the CDR3, the DNA is TGTGCCAGCAGTTACGGGGGACAGGGGGCGCTGAACTATGGCTACACCTTC.

This rearrangement joins TRBV4-3 to TRBJ1-2; 10 nucleotides match TRBD1. The germline gives CDR1 LGHNA, CDR2 YSLEER. V trimming: 4 bases; J trimming: 6 bases; junction bases outside the gene matches: 8. The CDR3 sequence is 15 residues long. The DNA for the CDR3 is TGCGCCAGCAGCCTAAGAGACAGGGGGCCAGATGGCTACACCTTC. It specifies CASSLRDRGPDGYTF.

On this clone itself: The CDR3 carries no conserved terminal phenylalanine or tryptophan, so it likely arises from a read error. Because the CDR3's place on the DNA is in doubt, the DNA is left out and the CDR3 is given as listed by TCRdb. The chain couples TRBV5-1 to TRBJ1-4. Counting both end residues, the CDR3 totals 9 amino acids. Germline loops: CDR1 SGHRS, CDR2 YFSETQ. CDR3 sequence: CASSLVPRT.

The chain is built from TRBV15 and TRBJ1-2; D is ambiguous. CDR3 size: 12 residues. CDR1 LNHNV and CDR2 YYDKDF come from the germline V gene (reference sequence). V lost 0 bases and J 5 bases, leaving 4 bases between the germline ends. The CDR3, as DNA: TGTGCCACCAGCAGAGAAACATATGGCTACACCTTC. It yields the protein CATSRETYGYTF.

The chain joins TRBV28 to TRBJ1-2; a possible D gene is TRBD1 (6 bases). The V gene's germline CDR1 is MDHEN and CDR2 SYDVKM. The CDR3 is 13 amino acids. The V end lost 6 bases, the J end lost 7 bases, and 15 bases lay between the germline ends. The CDR3 nucleotides read TGTGCCAGCAGCGGACAGCTTAGTTTTGGCTACACCTTC. Its translation is CASSGQLSFGYTF.

This rearrangement joins TRBV7-3 to TRBJ1-6; 9 bases fit TRBD1. V lost 3 bases, J lost 7 bases, and 1 base stayed unmatched. The CDR3 runs to 14 residues. Germline V gives CDR1 SGHTA, CDR2 FQGTGA. CDR3: CASSLGTGNSPLHF. The CDR3 DNA reads as TGTGCCAGCAGCTTGGGGACAGGGAATTCACCCCTCCACTTT.

This sequence joins TRBV5-1 and TRBJ1-4; TRBD1 might be the D (5 bases). Germline V gene lookup returns CDR1 SGHRS and CDR2 YFSETQ. The CDR3 loop spans 16 amino acids. V was trimmed by 5 bases and J by 8 bases, leaving 22 bases between them. CDR3 protein: CASSYEVGGGNEKLFF. In nucleotides, the CDR3 is TGCGCCAGCAGTTATGAAGTGGGCGGGGGGAACGAAAAACTGTTTTTT.

The genes are TRBV5-1 and TRBJ1-2; D is perhaps TRBD1 (6 bases). V gave up 2 bases and J gave up 3 bases, with 14 bases separating them. Per the germline V gene, CDR1 is SGHRS and CDR2 is YFSETQ. CDR3 length: 15 residues. CDR3 sequence: CASSFGGRGDYGYTF. In DNA form, the CDR3 reads TGCGCCAGCAGCTTTGGGGGCAGAGGAGACTATGGCTACACCTTC. Based on the CDR3 plus reference TRBV5-1 and TRBJ1-2, the full variable domain is KAGVTQTPRYLIKTRGQQVTLSCSPISGHRSVSWYQQTPGQGLQFLFEYFSETQRNKGNFPGRFSGRQFSNSRSEMNVSTLELGDSALYLCASSFGGRGDYGYTFGSGTRLTVV.

CDR3 nucleotides: TGTGCCACCGAGAGGGCCTCCTACAATGAGCAGTTCTTC. It codes for CATERASYNEQFF. V usage is TRBV24-1 and J usage is TRBJ2-1, with a tentative D call TRBD2 (5 bases). V gave up 9 bases and J gave up 0 bases, with 8 bases separating them. This CDR3 contains 13 residues. CDR1 KGHDR and CDR2 SFDVKD come from the germline V gene.

This clone turned up a few times. The V call is TRBV2, the J call TRBJ2-1; D is unresolved. Germline CDR1 is SNHLY and CDR2 is FYNNEI. The CDR3 runs to 11 residues. The V and J ends lost 5 bases and 9 bases respectively, with 8 bases between them. Written as DNA, the CDR3 is TGTGCCAGCAGTACAAGCTTTGAGCAGTTCTTC. This translates into CASSTSFEQFF.